A single sample gave rise to the 27 T cell receptor beta chains below, sequenced in a study of CD4 T cells in relation to SARS-CoV-2 and coronaviruses. These receptors have no identified antigens. Some clones are missing from TCRdb's copy, which holds only in-frame ones; the method was immunoSEQ multiplex PCR. This sample yields about 24,000 clones, of which around 76% are seen a single time; 12% belongs to the top ten. The unexposed donors gave CD4+ T cells in about 2010-2019, prior to COVID-19. CD4+ T cells were isolated from the cells after 10 days of culture. Sequences were obtained from CD4+ T cells from PBMCs, cultured in vitro. The receptors here all came from a human donor in good health.

The chain carries TRBV3-1 (or the pseudogene TRBV3-2) and TRBJ1-2; 8 bases line up with TRBD1. V gave up 4 bases and J gave up 7 bases; unmatched junction bases: 5. Germline-derived CDR1 and CDR2 are LGHDT and YNNKEL (reference sequence). There are 13 residues in the CDR3. CDR3 in DNA: TGTGCCAGCAGCCCCGGCAGGGGGCCTGGCTACACCTTC. Translated, it gives CASSPGRGPGYTF.

This clone showed up just a few times. The chain links TRBV20-1 to TRBJ1-1; D is uncertain. The CDR3 has 11 residues. Germline V CDR1 and CDR2: DFQATT, SNEGSKA (reference sequence). The ends were cut back, 6 bases at V and 8 bases at J, with 13 bases in the middle. CDR3 region: CSATPVTEAFF. In nucleotides, the CDR3 is TGCAGTGCCACCCCCGTTACGGAAGCTTTCTTT.

The rearrangement joins TRBV2 to TRBJ2-7, with D unclear. The V and J ends lost 10 bases and 6 bases respectively, with 13 bases between them. There are 11 residues in the CDR3. In germline, CDR1 is SNHLY, CDR2 FYNNEI. For the CDR3, the DNA is TGTGCCACCCAAGCTCTGGTCGAGCAGTACTTC. Protein product: CATQALVEQYF.

The rearrangement links TRBV15 to TRBJ1-4; no clear D. The CDR3 contains 13 residues. CDR1 is LNHNV and CDR2 is YYDKDF in the germline V gene (reference sequence). V lost 3 bases and J lost 8, with 10 bases in between. CDR3 loop: CATSSGSMEKLFF. CDR3 bases: TGTGCCACCAGCAGCGGAAGCATGGAAAAACTGTTTTTT.

The V and J genes are TRBV18 and TRBJ2-3, with no clear D. This CDR3 has 12 amino acids. V was trimmed by 2 bases and J by 2 bases, leaving 2 bases between them. Germline V gene sequence: CDR1 KGHSH, CDR2 LQKENI. The CDR3 loop reads CASSPYTDTQYF. The CDR3 nucleotides are TGTGCCAGCTCACCATACACAGATACGCAGTATTTT.

This clone came up a few times. This chain links TRBV24-1 with TRBJ1-2, with 7 bases that match TRBD1. Germline CDR1 is KGHDR and CDR2 is SFDVKD. After removal of 6 bases from V and 4 bases from J, the junction contained 4 bases not matched to a gene. The CDR3 length is 13 residues. The CDR3 nucleotides are TGTGCCACCAGTAGGGACAGCCTCTATGGCTACACCTTC. Its translation is CATSRDSLYGYTF.

The V gene is TRBV3-1 (or the pseudogene TRBV3-2), the J gene TRBJ2-3; the D gene is possibly TRBD1 (7 bases). This CDR3 has 21 amino acids. The V gene lost 2 bases and the J gene lost 1 base, with 28 bases spanning the gap. The germline gives CDR1 LGHDT, CDR2 YNNKEL (reference sequence). The CDR3, as DNA: TGTGCCAGCAGCCAAACGAAATTAAGGGTAGCGGACAGGCGCGGCACAGATACGCAGTATTTT. Its translation is CASSQTKLRVADRRGTDTQYF.

This rearrangement joins TRBV6-1 to TRBJ1-1; the D is unclear. This CDR3 comprises 14 residues. Looked up from germline, CDR1 is MNHNS and CDR2 is SASEGT. Trimming cost V 3 bases and J 0 bases, with 8 bases left between them. CDR3 sequence reads: CASSEMTVNTEAFF. As DNA, the CDR3 is TGTGCCAGCAGTGAGATGACGGTGAACACTGAAGCTTTCTTT.

This clone was found a few times. CDR3 bases: TGTGCCACCAGCAGAGAGTTTACAAAGAAGCAGTATTTT. Its translation: CATSREFTKKQYF. The rearrangement uses TRBV15 and TRBJ2-3; D gene ambiguous. The CDR3 sequence is 13 residues long. Germline loops: CDR1 LNHNV, CDR2 YYDKDF (reference sequence). Trimming shortened V by 0 bases and J by 11 bases, and 12 bases separated the two germline ends.

This clone was seen only a few times. This chain joins TRBV2 and TRBJ1-4; D is undetermined. The length of the CDR3 is 12 residues. Trimming shortened V by 6 bases and J by 5 bases, and 7 bases separated the two germline ends. From germline, CDR1 is SNHLY and CDR2 FYNNEI. The CDR3: CASRRQNEKLFF. The CDR3 DNA reads as TGTGCCAGCAGACGACAAAATGAAAAACTGTTTTTT.

J is TRBJ2-5 and V is TRBV9; possible D gene TRBD2, 6 bases. CDR3 length: 17 residues. V was pared by 3 bases and J by 3 bases, with 21 bases between. Germline V gene lookup returns CDR1 SGDLS and CDR2 YYNGEE. CDR3 in amino acids: CASSAGRAVGGKETQYF. CDR3 DNA sequence: TGTGCCAGCAGCGCGGGTCGGGCGGTGGGGGGTAAAGAGACCCAGTACTTC.

This rearrangement joins TRBV5-1 to TRBJ1-3; TRBD1 aligns across 7 bases. V lost 0 bases to trimming and J lost 0 bases; unmatched junction nucleotides: 3. The CDR3 has 16 residues. Germline CDR1 SGHRS, CDR2 YFSETQ. The CDR3 is CASSLVAGGSGNTIYF. The CDR3 nucleotides are TGCGCCAGCAGCTTGGTGGCAGGGGGCTCTGGAAACACCATATATTTT.

The chain couples TRBV5-1 to TRBJ2-7; possibly TRBD2 for D (6 bases). In germline, CDR1 is SGHRS, CDR2 YFSETQ. Trimming took 2 bases from V and 0 from J, leaving 15 bases between them. CDR3 length equals 16 residues. Here the CDR3 reads CASSFGTLLSSYEQYF. DNA for the CDR3: TGCGCCAGCAGCTTTGGGACTTTGCTTAGCTCCTACGAGCAGTACTTC.

The V and J genes are TRBV14 and TRBJ1-3, with 7 bases aligning to TRBD1. The CDR3 is 19 amino acids. The germline gives CDR1 SGHDN, CDR2 FVKESK. With V trimmed by 5 bases and J by 0 bases, 16 bases remained unmatched. CDR3 region: CASSKNTKGQRISGNTIYF. The CDR3 nucleotides read TGTGCCAGCAGCAAAAATACGAAGGGACAGCGTATCTCTGGAAACACCATATATTTT.

The chain has TRBV7-8 and TRBJ2-7; TRBD1 agrees at 10 bases. CDR1 SGHVS and CDR2 FQNEAQ come from the germline V gene. The CDR3 is made up of 15 amino acids. The trim removed 5 bases at V and 6 bases at J, leaving 10 bases unmatched. CDR3 DNA: TGTGCCAGCAGCCCCGGGGACAGGGGAAAGTTCGAGCAGTACTTC. It codes for CASSPGDRGKFEQYF.

The chain combines TRBV2 with TRBJ2-5; D unresolved. The CDR3 has 14 residues. The ends were cut back, 6 bases at V and 4 bases at J, with 15 bases in the middle. CDR1 is SNHLY, CDR2 FYNNEI, per germline. The CDR3 bases are TGTGCCAGCAGACCGTTCGGGTTATCAGAGACCCAGTACTTC. Residues: CASRPFGLSETQYF. The variable domain in full, with the rest retrieved from reference TRBV2 and TRBJ2-5, is EPEVTQTPSHQVTQMGQEVILRCVPISNHLYFYWYRQILGQKVEFLVSFYNNEISEKSEIFDDQFSVERPDGSNFTLKIRSTKLEDSAMYFCASRPFGLSETQYFGPGTRLLVL.

This sequence joins TRBV30 and TRBJ2-7, with 9 bases aligning to TRBD1. V shed 1 base, J shed 4 bases, and the junction held 8 bases outside the gene matches. The germline V gene encodes CDR1 GTSNPN and CDR2 SVGIG (reference sequence). CDR3 length: 15 amino acids. The CDR3 region is CAWSAGTGKGYEQYF. CDR3 nucleotides: TGTGCCTGGAGTGCCGGGACAGGGAAGGGTTACGAGCAGTACTTC. The entire variable domain, with the rest obtained from reference TRBV30 and TRBJ2-7, is as follows: SQTIHQWPATLVQPVGSPLSLECTVEGTSNPNLYWYRQAAGRGLQLLFYSVGIGQISSEVPQNLSASRPQDRQFILSSKKLLLSDSGFYLCAWSAGTGKGYEQYFGPGTRLTVT.

The chain couples TRBV5-6 to TRBJ2-4; D is undetermined. V dropped 2 bases and J dropped 0 bases, with 9 bases sitting between them. This CDR3 is 15 amino acids long. Germline V gives CDR1 SGHDT, CDR2 YYEEEE. CDR3: CASSFVRTAKNIQYF. CDR3 coding DNA: TGTGCCAGCAGCTTCGTCAGGACAGCCAAAAACATTCAGTACTTC. Full variable domain (missing parts from reference TRBV5-6 and TRBJ2-4): DAGVTQSPTHLIKTRGQQVTLRCSPKSGHDTVSWYQQALGQGPQFIFQYYEEEERQRGNFPDRFSGHQFPNYSSELNVNALLLGDSALYLCASSFVRTAKNIQYFGAGTRLSVL.

This rearrangement joins TRBV11-2 to TRBJ2-1, with TRBD2 matching over 10 bases. CDR1 SGHAT and CDR2 FQNNGV come from the germline V gene. Trimming took 5 bases from V and 3 from J; bases not matched to a gene: 13. The CDR3 covers 18 residues. The CDR3: CASSHSGRAGLVYNEQFF. CDR3 DNA sequence: TGTGCCAGCAGCCACAGCGGGAGGGCCGGTTTGGTCTACAATGAGCAGTTCTTC.

The chain employs TRBV24-1 and TRBJ1-5; 7 bases are a match to TRBD1. The V gene's germline CDR1 is KGHDR and CDR2 SFDVKD. Trimming removed 4 bases from V and 3 bases from J; junction bases left unmatched: 5. There are 15 residues in the CDR3. In nucleotides, the CDR3 is TGTGCCACCAGTGAGGGACAGCTAAACAATCAGCCCCAGCATTTT. As protein: CATSEGQLNNQPQHF.

V gene TRBV10-3 combines with J gene TRBJ2-1; 8 nucleotides align to TRBD2. The CDR3 totals 16 residues. After removal of 3 bases from V and 10 bases from J, the junction contained 14 bases not matched to a gene. CDR1 is ENHRY and CDR2 is SYGVKD in the germline V gene. In DNA, the CDR3 is TGTGCCATCAGTGACCAGGCTACCGGGAGGGCGTGGGAGCAGTTCTTC. This codes for CAISDQATGRAWEQFF.

The genes are TRBV10-3 and TRBJ2-5; tentatively, D is TRBD1 (5 bases). Per the germline V gene, CDR1 is ENHRY and CDR2 is SYGVKD. The CDR3 covers 13 residues. Between the trimmed V and J ends, which lost 8 bases and 1 base, there was a span of 11 bases. The CDR3 DNA reads as TGTGCCATCCGGCAGGGATCCCAAGAGACCCAGTACTTC. Its protein product is CAIRQGSQETQYF.

This clone has a single count. The chain carries TRBV24-1 and TRBJ2-1, with D possibly being TRBD1 (5 bases). CDR3 length equals 12 residues. Trimming removed 4 bases from V and 6 bases from J, with 6 bases in between. Germline assignment: CDR1 KGHDR and CDR2 SFDVKD. CDR3 nucleotides: TGTGCCACCAGTGAGACAGTCAATGAGCAGTTCTTC. It encodes CATSETVNEQFF.

The chain recombines TRBV19 with TRBJ2-3; the D gene is possibly TRBD1 (8 bases). This CDR3 is built from 16 residues. V was cut by 6 bases and J by 1 base, with 17 bases left in between. The V gene's germline CDR1 is LNHDA and CDR2 SQIVND (reference sequence). Here the CDR3 DNA reads TGTGCCAGTAGCTACGCAGCGGGACAGGGCACAGATACGCAGTATTTT. Translation gives CASSYAAGQGTDTQYF.

J is TRBJ1-1 and V is TRBV30; D call uncertain. V gave up 0 bases and J gave up 5 bases, with 10 bases separating them. The CDR3 is 13 residues long. From germline, CDR1 is GTSNPN and CDR2 SVGIG (reference sequence). The CDR3: CAWSVIGGTEAFF. CDR3 DNA: TGTGCCTGGAGTGTCATTGGCGGGACTGAAGCTTTCTTT.

The chain combines TRBV19 with TRBJ2-2; D is possibly TRBD1 or TRBD2 (5 bases each). The germline CDR1 and CDR2 sequences are LNHDA and SQIVND (reference sequence). V was clipped by 0 bases and J by 3 bases, with 11 bases between them. CDR3 size: 16 residues. The CDR3 reads CASSIDWGRDTGELFF. CDR3 nucleotides: TGTGCCAGTAGTATAGACTGGGGACGAGACACCGGGGAGCTGTTTTTT. Combining the CDR3 with reference TRBV19 and TRBJ2-2 gives the whole variable domain DGGITQSPKYLFRKEGQNVTLSCEQNLNHDAMYWYRQDPGQGLRLIYYSQIVNDFQKGDIAEGYSVSREKKESFPLTVTSAQKNPTAFYLCASSIDWGRDTGELFFGEGSRLTVL.

This clone showed up just once. V usage is TRBV20-1 and J usage is TRBJ1-2, with D uncertain. V was pared by 3 bases and J by 4 bases, with 9 bases between. Germline V gene data show CDR1 as DFQATT and CDR2 as SNEGSKA (reference sequence). CDR3 size: 12 residues. The CDR3 is CSASPSVYGYTF. CDR3 DNA sequence: TGCAGTGCTAGTCCTTCAGTCTATGGCTACACCTTC.